This TCR beta chain originates from a study of T cell changes during pregnancy in multiple sclerosis. The method was immunoSEQ multiplex PCR; TCRdb's version includes in-frame clones alone and lacks a portion of them. The sample consists of roughly 40,000 clones, about 91% of them appearing once. The CDR3 covers 15 residues. V gave up 0 bases and J gave up 5 bases, with 10 bases separating them. CDR1 and CDR2 (germline): MNHEY, SVGAGI. This rearrangement joins TRBV6-5 to TRBJ2-2, with D maybe TRBD1 (5 bases). The sample consisted of CD4+ T cells from peripheral blood mononuclear cells, taken before pregnancy. The clonotype was recovered from a female donor with multiple sclerosis, enrolled in a pregnancy study. The CDR3 spells CASSYSRQTTGELFF. CDR3 in DNA: TGTGCCAGCAGTTACTCGCGACAGACGACCGGGGAGCTGTTTTTT.